This TCR beta chain was identified in a study of blood T cell repertoires in COVID-19. Study information: In each case, the material was cDNA or gDNA derived from T cells, B-cell-depleted T cells, or PBMCs.

Source study methods: Estimation of nucleated cell counts was performed using reference gene primer amplification. Clones were read by immunoSEQ multiplex PCR, and TCRdb kept only the in-frame ones, dropping some. V, J and clone size reflect that table, while D and trimming were determined from the DNA. This table holds some 180,000 clones, roughly 81% found once. Trimming took 6 bases from V and 6 from J; bases not matched to a gene: 11. This CDR3 contains 15 residues. Germline CDR1 and CDR2: MDHEN and SYDVKM. This sequence joins TRBV28 and TRBJ2-1; 7 nucleotides agree with TRBD1. The source is a woman aged 80 or over with COVID-19, enrolled during active disease. Material for sequencing was peripheral blood. In DNA form, the CDR3 reads TGTGCCAGCAGGACAGGGCCGGAGGTGCCCAATGAGCAGTTCTTC. Translation: CASRTGPEVPNEQFF.